This T cell receptor beta chain comes out of a study of spatial heterogeneity in lung cancer. Study information: Counts of TCR transcripts in tumor regions tracked strongly with a T cell module score that came from matched bulk RNA-seq.

Notes on the study in general: Intratumoral expanded alpha and beta TCR counts were found to track tumor mutation counts.

Single TCR cDNA molecules each had their own unique molecular identifier. TCRdb re-derived calls from the 5' RACE reads in MiXCR, one entry per CDR3 protein. Here the sample spans about 100,000 distinct CDR3 sequences, around 4.3% being singletons. Germline CDR1 is MDHEN and CDR2 is SYDVKM. The CDR3 spans 14 residues. V dropped 4 bases and J dropped 2 bases, with 12 bases sitting between them. This clonotype has a count of ten or more. Its matching antigen is unknown. Stated time point: sample taken at primary tumor resection. Samples were obtained from about 75 donors, all untreated early-stage non-small cell lung cancer patients. Sequencing was performed on whole RNA extracted from tumor and nontumor lung tissue, or from frozen PBMC, and the material was left unsorted.

This sample comprised lung tumor tissue, obtained at surgery. This sequence originates from a male donor with early-stage non-small cell lung cancer. The chain carries TRBV28 and TRBJ2-7; possibly TRBD1 or TRBD2 for D (6 bases each). The CDR3 sequence is CASSSGRGAYEQYF. The CDR3, as DNA: TGTGCCAGCAGTTCGGGTAGGGGGGCCTACGAGCAGTACTTC.